The rows below give T cell receptor beta chains drawn from one sample of a study of T cells in Graves' hyperthyroidism and ophthalmopathy. TCRdb re-called the multiplex PCR reads with MiXCR, one entry per CDR3 protein. Here the sample spans a few hundred thousand distinct CDR3 sequences, 15% to 20% being singletons. Material: blood. The receptor set was obtained from a man in his forties or fifties with Graves' ophthalmopathy. Both conserved end residues are part of each CDR3. D genes are given only for firm matches. Where a row states a size, it is once, few, many or the class of an expanded clone; other rows omit it.

clone_size,j_call,v_call,d_call,cdr3_aa,cdr3_nt
-,TRBJ2-2,TRBV6-1,-,CASRPHANTGELFF,TGTGCCAGCAGACCACATGCGAACACCGGGGAGCTGTTTTTT
-,TRBJ2-3,TRBV19,TRBD1,CASRYRGRSQITDTQYF,TGTGCCAGTAGATACAGGGGGCGAAGCCAAATCACAGATACGCAGTATTTT
few,TRBJ2-5,TRBV7-6,TRBD2,CASSLGASGGQETQYF,TGTGCCAGCAGCTTAGGGGCTAGCGGAGGACAAGAGACCCAGTACTTC
many,TRBJ2-7,TRBV20-1,-,CSASSLRVEYEQYF,TGCAGTGCTAGCTCTCTAAGGGTAGAATACGAGCAGTACTTC
-,TRBJ2-7,TRBV25-1,-,CASIPPINSYEQYF,TGTGCCAGCATTCCCCCGATTAACTCCTACGAGCAGTACTTC
-,TRBJ1-2,TRBV6-1,-,CASSPGGGDGDYGYTF,TGTGCCAGCAGCCCGGGCGGAGGGGATGGTGACTATGGCTACACCTTC
many,TRBJ1-1,TRBV11-1,-,CASSFKGEAFF,TGTGCCAGCAGCTTTAAGGGGGAAGCTTTCTTT
-,TRBJ1-1,TRBV6-1,-,CASNPGLPNEAFF,TGTGCCAGCAATCCGGGATTACCTAATGAAGCTTTCTTT
many,TRBJ2-7,TRBV11-2,TRBD2,CASSPISRTSGNYEQYF,TGTGCCAGCAGCCCGATATCGAGGACTAGCGGGAACTACGAGCAGTACTTC
-,TRBJ2-5,TRBV28,-,CASNDQETQYF,TGTGCCAGCAATGATCAAGAGACCCAGTACTTC
few,TRBJ2-2,TRBV28,-,CASQGGGLNTGELFF,TGTGCCAGTCAGGGGGGAGGACTAAACACCGGGGAGCTGTTTTTT
-,TRBJ1-5,TRBV19,-,CASSIGREDQPQHF,TGTGCCAGTAGTATAGGTCGGGAGGATCAGCCCCAGCATTTT
few,TRBJ2-7,TRBV4-1,TRBD1,CASSSLIGQGGREQYF,TGCGCCAGCAGTTCGCTTATAGGACAGGGCGGACGGGAGCAGTACTTC
-,TRBJ1-5,TRBV3-1,-,CASSQALGVEGQPQHF,TGTGCCAGCAGCCAGGCTCTCGGGGTCGAAGGACAGCCCCAGCATTTT
few,TRBJ2-6,TRBV2,-,CASLGNFGANVLTF,TGTGCCAGTCTAGGGAACTTTGGGGCCAACGTCCTGACTTTC
-,TRBJ1-4,TRBV13,TRBD1,CASSTRRTGDEKLFF,TGTGCCAGCAGCACCCGGCGGACAGGGGATGAAAAACTGTTTTTT
many,TRBJ1-1,TRBV18,TRBD1,CASSPSTGRDTEAFF,TGTGCCAGCTCACCCTCGACAGGGAGGGACACTGAAGCTTTCTTT
-,TRBJ2-6,TRBV24-1,-,CATSDLGQGPGANVLTF,TGTGCCACCAGTGACCTGGGGCAGGGACCTGGGGCCAACGTCCTGACTTTC
few,TRBJ2-2,TRBV6-1,-,CASSEAADTGELFF,TGTGCCAGCAGTGAAGCAGCAGACACCGGGGAGCTGTTTTTT
many,TRBJ1-5,TRBV27,-,CASSFGRASNQPQHF,TGTGCCAGCAGTTTTGGTAGGGCGAGCAATCAGCCCCAGCATTTT
many,TRBJ2-5,TRBV2,-,CASSDEGIQYF,TGTGCCAGCAGTGATGAGGGGATTCAGTACTTC
many,TRBJ2-5,TRBV11-2,TRBD2,CASSLILRLAGVRETQYF,TGTGCCAGCAGCTTAATTCTTCGACTAGCGGGAGTCCGGGAGACCCAGTACTTC
-,TRBJ2-1,TRBV14,-,CASSRFNEQFF,TGTGCCAGCAGCCGGTTCAATGAGCAGTTCTTC
-,TRBJ1-2,TRBV27,-,CASRSGGANYGYTF,TGTGCCAGCAGAAGCGGCGGAGCTAACTATGGCTACACCTTC
few,TRBJ2-7,TRBV6-1,-,CASKRAHQMSSYEQYF,TGTGCCAGCAAAAGGGCACATCAGATGAGCTCCTACGAGCAGTACTTC
few,TRBJ1-2,TRBV7-9,TRBD1,CASSSQGFRHGYTF,TGTGCCAGCAGCTCACAGGGGTTCCGCCATGGCTACACCTTC